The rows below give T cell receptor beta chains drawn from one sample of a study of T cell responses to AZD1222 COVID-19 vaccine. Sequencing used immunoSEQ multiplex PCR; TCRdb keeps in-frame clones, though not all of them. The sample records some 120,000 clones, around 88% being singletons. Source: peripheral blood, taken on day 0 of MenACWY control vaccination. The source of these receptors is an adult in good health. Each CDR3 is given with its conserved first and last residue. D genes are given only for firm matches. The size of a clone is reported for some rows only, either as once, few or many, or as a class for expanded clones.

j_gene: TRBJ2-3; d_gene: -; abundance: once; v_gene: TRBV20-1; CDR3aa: CSARLDTQYF; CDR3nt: TGCAGTGCTAGACTTGATACGCAGTATTTT
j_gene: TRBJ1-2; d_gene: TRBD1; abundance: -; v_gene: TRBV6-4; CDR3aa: CASSPDRGIPRGYTF; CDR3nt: TGTGCCAGCAGTCCGGACAGGGGGATACCAAGAGGCTACACCTTC
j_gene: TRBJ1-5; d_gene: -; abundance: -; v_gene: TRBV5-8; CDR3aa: CASSPGHIVNQPQHF; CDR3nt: TGTGCCAGCAGCCCGGGACACATAGTCAATCAGCCCCAGCATTTT
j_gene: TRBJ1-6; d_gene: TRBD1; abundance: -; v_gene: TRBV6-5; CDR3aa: CASSFSQGAASPLHF; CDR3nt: TGTGCCAGCAGTTTCTCACAGGGGGCAGCTTCACCCCTCCACTTT
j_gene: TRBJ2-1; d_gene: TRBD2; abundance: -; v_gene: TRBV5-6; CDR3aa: CASSANRGREGRNEQFF; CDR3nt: TGTGCCAGCAGCGCGAACAGAGGGCGGGAGGGCCGGAATGAGCAGTTCTTC
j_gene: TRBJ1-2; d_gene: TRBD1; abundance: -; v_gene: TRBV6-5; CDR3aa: CASSWGPGGGYTF; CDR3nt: TGTGCCAGCAGCTGGGGCCCAGGGGGTGGCTACACCTTC
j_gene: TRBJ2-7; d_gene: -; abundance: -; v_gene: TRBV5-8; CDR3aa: CASSLGQGIHEQYF; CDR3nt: TGTGCCAGCAGCTTGGGCCAGGGAATTCACGAGCAGTACTTC
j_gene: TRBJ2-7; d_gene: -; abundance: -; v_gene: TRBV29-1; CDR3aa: CSVLGSDRGQVYEQYF; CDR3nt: TGCAGCGTCCTTGGGTCGGACCGGGGTCAGGTCTACGAGCAGTACTTC
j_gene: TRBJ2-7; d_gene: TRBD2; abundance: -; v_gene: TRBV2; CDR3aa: CASSPFTSGGGNEQYF; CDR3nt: TGTGCCAGCAGCCCATTCACTAGCGGGGGTGGGAACGAGCAGTACTTC
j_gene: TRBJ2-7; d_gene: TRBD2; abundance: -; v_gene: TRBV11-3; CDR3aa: CASSSSGKYEQYF; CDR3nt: TGTGCCAGCAGCTCCAGCGGGAAGTACGAGCAGTACTTC
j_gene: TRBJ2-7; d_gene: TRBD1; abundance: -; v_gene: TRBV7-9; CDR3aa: CASSWLDRGLNHEQYF; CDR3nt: TGTGCCAGCAGCTGGCTTGACAGGGGGCTTAACCACGAGCAGTACTTC
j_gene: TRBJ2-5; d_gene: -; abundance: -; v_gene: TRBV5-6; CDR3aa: CASSYRDTVSETQYF; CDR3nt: TGTGCCAGCAGCTATCGGGACACGGTTTCGGAGACCCAGTACTTC
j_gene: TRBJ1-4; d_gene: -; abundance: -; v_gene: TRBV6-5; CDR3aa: CASSRSPSEEKLFF; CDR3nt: TGTGCCAGCAGCAGGAGTCCTTCCGAGGAAAAACTGTTTTTT
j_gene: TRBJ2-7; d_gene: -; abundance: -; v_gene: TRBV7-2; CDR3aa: CASSSAVRSYEQYF; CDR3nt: TGTGCCAGCAGCTCCGCGGTCCGCTCCTACGAGCAGTACTTC
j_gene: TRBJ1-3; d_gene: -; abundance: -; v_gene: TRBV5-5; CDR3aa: CASSLVGSGNTIYF; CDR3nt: TGTGCCAGCAGCTTGGTTGGGTCTGGAAACACCATATATTTT
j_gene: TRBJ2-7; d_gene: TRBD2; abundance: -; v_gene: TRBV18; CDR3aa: CASSPPGGRYEQYF; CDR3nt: TGTGCCAGCTCACCACCGGGAGGGCGGTACGAGCAGTACTTC
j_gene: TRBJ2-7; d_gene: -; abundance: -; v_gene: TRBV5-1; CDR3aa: CASSHTSYEQYF; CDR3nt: TGCGCCAGCAGCCATACCAGCTACGAGCAGTACTTC
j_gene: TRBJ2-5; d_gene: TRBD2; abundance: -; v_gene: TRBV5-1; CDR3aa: CASSLEGLAQETQYF; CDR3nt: TGCGCCAGCAGCTTGGAGGGACTAGCACAAGAGACCCAGTACTTC
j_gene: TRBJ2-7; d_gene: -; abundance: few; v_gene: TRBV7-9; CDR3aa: CASSLWSSSYEQYF; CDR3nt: TGTGCCAGCAGCTTATGGAGCAGCTCCTACGAGCAGTACTTC
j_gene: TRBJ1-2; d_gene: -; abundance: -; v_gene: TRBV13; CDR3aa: CASSLSDFNIYGYTF; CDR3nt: TGTGCCAGCAGCTTATCAGACTTCAACATCTATGGCTACACCTTC
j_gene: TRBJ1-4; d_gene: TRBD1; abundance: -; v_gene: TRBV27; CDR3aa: CASSLLFSGGEKLFF; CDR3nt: TGTGCCAGCAGTTTATTATTCTCAGGGGGCGAAAAACTGTTTTTT
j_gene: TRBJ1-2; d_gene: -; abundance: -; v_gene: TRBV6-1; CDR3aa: CASSERGATHSGGYTF; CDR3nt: TGTGCCAGCAGTGAAAGGGGAGCTACCCATAGTGGTGGCTACACCTTC
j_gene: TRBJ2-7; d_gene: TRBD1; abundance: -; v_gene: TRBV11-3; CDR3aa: CASSLVTWDRINYEQYF; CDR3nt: TGTGCCAGCAGCTTAGTAACCTGGGACAGGATCAATTACGAGCAGTACTTC
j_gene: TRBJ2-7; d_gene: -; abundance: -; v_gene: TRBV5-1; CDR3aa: CASSTNVARGTYEQYF; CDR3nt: TGCGCCAGCAGCACGAACGTGGCCCGAGGGACCTACGAGCAGTACTTC
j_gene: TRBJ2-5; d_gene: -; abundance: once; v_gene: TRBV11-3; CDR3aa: CASSLGGRVQETQYF; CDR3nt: TGTGCCAGCAGCTTGGGGGGGCGCGTTCAAGAGACCCAGTACTTC
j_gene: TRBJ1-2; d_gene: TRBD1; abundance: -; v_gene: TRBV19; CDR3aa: CASSKRTGEGLGYTF; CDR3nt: TGTGCCAGTAGTAAGAGGACAGGGGAGGGGTTAGGCTACACCTTC
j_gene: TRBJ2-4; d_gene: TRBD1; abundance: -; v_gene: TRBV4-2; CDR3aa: CASSPDLDRGLNIQYF; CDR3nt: TGTGCCAGCAGCCCGGACCTGGACAGGGGCTTAAACATTCAGTACTTC
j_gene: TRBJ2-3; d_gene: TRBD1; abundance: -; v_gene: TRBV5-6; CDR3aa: CASSFGTGHTDTQYF; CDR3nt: TGTGCCAGCAGCTTTGGGACAGGACACACAGATACGCAGTATTTT
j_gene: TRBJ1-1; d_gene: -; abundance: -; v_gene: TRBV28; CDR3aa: CASSLGSQMNTEAFF; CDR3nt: TGTGCCAGCAGTTTAGGCTCGCAGATGAACACTGAAGCTTTCTTT
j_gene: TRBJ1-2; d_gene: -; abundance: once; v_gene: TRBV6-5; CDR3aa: CASRHGKSNYGYTF; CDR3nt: TGTGCCAGCAGGCATGGTAAATCTAACTATGGCTACACCTTC
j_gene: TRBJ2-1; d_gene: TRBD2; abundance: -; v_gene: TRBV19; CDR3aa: CASSMGTSGRPEQFF; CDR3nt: TGTGCCAGTAGTATGGGGACTAGCGGGAGACCCGAGCAGTTCTTC
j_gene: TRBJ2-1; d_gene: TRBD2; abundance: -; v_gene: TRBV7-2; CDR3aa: CASSQGAGRSYNEQFF; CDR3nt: TGTGCCAGCAGCCAAGGAGCGGGAAGGTCCTACAATGAGCAGTTCTTC
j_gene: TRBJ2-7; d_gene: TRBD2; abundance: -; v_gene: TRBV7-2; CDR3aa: CASSRTSGSYEQYF; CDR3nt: TGTGCCAGCAGTCGTACTAGCGGGAGCTACGAGCAGTACTTC
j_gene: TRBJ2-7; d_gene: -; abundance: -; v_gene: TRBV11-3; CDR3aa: CASSSTPTAYEQYF; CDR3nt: TGTGCCAGCAGCTCCACGCCGACAGCCTACGAGCAGTACTTC
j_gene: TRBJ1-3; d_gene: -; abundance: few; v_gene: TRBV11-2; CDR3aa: CASSLEQGYGNTIYF; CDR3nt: TGTGCCAGCAGCTTAGAGCAGGGTTATGGAAACACCATATATTTT
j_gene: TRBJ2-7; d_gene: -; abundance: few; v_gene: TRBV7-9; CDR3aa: CASSLRGGPTGEQYF; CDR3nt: TGTGCCAGCAGCCTTAGGGGCGGCCCAACGGGGGAGCAGTACTTC
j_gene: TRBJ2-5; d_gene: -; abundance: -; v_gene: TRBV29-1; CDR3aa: CSVGAQTQETQYF; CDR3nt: TGCAGCGTCGGGGCGCAGACTCAAGAGACCCAGTACTTC
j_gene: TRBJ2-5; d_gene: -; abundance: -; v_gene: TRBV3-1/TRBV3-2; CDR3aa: CASSRAGQETQYF; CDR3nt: TGTGCCAGCAGCCGAGCGGGTCAAGAGACCCAGTACTTC
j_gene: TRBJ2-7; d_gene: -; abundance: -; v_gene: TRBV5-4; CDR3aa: CASSSDRGWGSYEQYF; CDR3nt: TGTGCCAGCAGCTCCGATAGGGGGTGGGGTTCCTACGAGCAGTACTTC
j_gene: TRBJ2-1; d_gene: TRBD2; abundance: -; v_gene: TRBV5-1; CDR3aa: CASSLGRGRALGEQFF; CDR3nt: TGCGCCAGCAGCTTGGGACGAGGGAGGGCCCTCGGTGAGCAGTTCTTC
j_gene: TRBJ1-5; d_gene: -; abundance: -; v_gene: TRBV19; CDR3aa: CASTPLGVIGPQHF; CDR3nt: TGTGCCAGTACCCCGTTAGGGGTTATAGGGCCCCAGCATTTT
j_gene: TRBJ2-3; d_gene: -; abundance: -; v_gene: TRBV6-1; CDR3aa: CASSELLTGTRYF; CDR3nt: TGTGCCAGCAGTGAACTTCTTACAGGGACGCGGTATTTT
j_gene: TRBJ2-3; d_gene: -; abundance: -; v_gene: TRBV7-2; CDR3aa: CASSLNYGGSTDTQYF; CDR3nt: TGTGCCAGCAGCTTAAACTATGGGGGCAGCACAGATACGCAGTATTTT
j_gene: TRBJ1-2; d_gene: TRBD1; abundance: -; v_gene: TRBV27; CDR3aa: CASSSGTGYYGYTF; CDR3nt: TGTGCCAGCAGTTCCGGGACAGGGTACTATGGCTACACCTTC
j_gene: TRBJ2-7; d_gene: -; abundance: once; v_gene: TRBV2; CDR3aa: CASKGGNTYEQYF; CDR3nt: TGTGCCAGCAAAGGCGGGAACACCTACGAGCAGTACTTC
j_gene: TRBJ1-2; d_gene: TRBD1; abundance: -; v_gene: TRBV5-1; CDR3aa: CASSWDRGANYGYTF; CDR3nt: TGCGCCAGCAGCTGGGACAGGGGAGCTAACTATGGCTACACCTTC
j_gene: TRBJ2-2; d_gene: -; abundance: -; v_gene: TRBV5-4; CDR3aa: CASSAGGNTGELFF; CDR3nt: TGTGCCAGCAGCGCCGGGGGGAACACCGGGGAGCTGTTTTTT
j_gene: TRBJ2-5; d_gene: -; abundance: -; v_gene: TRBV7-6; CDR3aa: CASSLGGGTLGETQYF; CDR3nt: TGTGCCAGCAGCTTAGGGGGCGGAACTCTCGGGGAGACCCAGTACTTC
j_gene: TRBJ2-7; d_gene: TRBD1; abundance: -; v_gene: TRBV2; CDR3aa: CASTMTGRNEQYF; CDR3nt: TGTGCCAGCACGATGACAGGGCGAAACGAGCAGTACTTC
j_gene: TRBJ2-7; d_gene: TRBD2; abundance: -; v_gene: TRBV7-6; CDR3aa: CASSVGTSGPGIKYEQYF; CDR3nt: TGTGCCAGCAGCGTCGGGACTAGCGGACCGGGGATCAAATACGAGCAGTACTTC
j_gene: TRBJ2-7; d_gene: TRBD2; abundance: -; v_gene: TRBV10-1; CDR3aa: CASSDQELTGLAGLSYEQYF; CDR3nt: TGCGCCAGCAGTGACCAGGAGCTTACTGGACTAGCGGGATTGTCCTACGAGCAGTACTTC
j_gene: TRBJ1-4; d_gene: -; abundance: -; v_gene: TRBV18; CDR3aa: CASSDRTTNEKLFF; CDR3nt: TGTGCCAGCTCAGACCGGACGACTAATGAAAAACTGTTTTTT
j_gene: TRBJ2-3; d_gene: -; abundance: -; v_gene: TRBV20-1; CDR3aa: CSASSNTQYF; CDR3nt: TGCAGTGCTAGTTCAAATACGCAGTATTTT
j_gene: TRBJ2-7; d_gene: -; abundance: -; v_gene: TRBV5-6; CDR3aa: CASSLSTVLTYEQYF; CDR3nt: TGTGCCAGCAGCTTGTCCACAGTCTTAACCTACGAGCAGTACTTC
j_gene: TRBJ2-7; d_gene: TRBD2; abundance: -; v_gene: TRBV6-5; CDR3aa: CASSRLAGLNEQYF; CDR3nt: TGTGCCAGCAGTAGACTAGCGGGACTTAACGAGCAGTACTTC
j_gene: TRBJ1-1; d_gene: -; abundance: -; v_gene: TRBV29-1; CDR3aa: CSVRQNTEAFF; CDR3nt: TGCAGCGTTAGACAGAACACTGAAGCTTTCTTT
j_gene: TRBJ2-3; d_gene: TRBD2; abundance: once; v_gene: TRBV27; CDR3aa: CASSPAGAGDTQYF; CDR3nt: TGTGCCAGCAGTCCAGCGGGAGCGGGAGATACGCAGTATTTT
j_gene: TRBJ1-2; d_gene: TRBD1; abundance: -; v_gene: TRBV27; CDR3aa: CASSLGTANYGYTF; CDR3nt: TGTGCCAGCAGTTTGGGGACAGCTAACTATGGCTACACCTTC
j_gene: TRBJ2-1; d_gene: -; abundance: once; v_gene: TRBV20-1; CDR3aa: CSASWADYNEQFF; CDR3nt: TGCAGTGCTAGTTGGGCAGATTACAATGAGCAGTTCTTC